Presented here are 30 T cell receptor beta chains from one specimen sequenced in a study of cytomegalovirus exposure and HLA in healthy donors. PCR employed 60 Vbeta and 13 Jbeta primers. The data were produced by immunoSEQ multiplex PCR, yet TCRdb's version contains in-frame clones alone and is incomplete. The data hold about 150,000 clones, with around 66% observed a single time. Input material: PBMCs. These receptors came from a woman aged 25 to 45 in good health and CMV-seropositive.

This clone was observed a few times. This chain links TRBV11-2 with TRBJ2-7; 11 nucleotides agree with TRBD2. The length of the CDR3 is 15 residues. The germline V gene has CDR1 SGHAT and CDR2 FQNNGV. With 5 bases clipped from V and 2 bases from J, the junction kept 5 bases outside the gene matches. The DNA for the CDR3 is TGTGCCAGCAGCGGGACTAGCGGTTCTGCCTACGAGCAGTACTTC. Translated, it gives CASSGTSGSAYEQYF.

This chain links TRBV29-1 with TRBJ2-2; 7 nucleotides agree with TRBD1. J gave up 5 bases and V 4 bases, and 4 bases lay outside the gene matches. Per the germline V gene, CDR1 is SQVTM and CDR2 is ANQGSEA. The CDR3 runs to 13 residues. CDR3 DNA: TGCAGCGTTGGACAGGGCTGGACCGGGGAGCTGTTTTTT. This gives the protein CSVGQGWTGELFF.

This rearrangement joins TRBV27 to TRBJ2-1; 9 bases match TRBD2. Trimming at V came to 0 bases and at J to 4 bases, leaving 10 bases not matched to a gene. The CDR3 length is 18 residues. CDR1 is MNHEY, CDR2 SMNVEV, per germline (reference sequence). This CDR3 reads CASSLSGVGLASYNEQFF. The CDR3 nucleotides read TGTGCCAGCAGTTTATCGGGGGTGGGACTAGCATCTTACAATGAGCAGTTCTTC.

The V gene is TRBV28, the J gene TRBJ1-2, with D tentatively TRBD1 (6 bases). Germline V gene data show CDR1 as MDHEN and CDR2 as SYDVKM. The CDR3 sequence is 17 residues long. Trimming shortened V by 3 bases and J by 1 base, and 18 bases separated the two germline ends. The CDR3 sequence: CASSFSFSSGHNYGYTF. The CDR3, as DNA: TGTGCCAGCAGTTTCAGTTTCAGCTCGGGACATAACTATGGCTACACCTTC.

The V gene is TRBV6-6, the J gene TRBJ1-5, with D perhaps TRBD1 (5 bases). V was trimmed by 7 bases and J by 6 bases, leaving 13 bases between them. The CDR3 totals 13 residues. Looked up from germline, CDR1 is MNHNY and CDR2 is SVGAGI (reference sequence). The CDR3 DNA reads TGTGCCAGCACCTATGGGGCCAGTCAGCCCCAGCATTTT. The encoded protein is CASTYGASQPQHF.

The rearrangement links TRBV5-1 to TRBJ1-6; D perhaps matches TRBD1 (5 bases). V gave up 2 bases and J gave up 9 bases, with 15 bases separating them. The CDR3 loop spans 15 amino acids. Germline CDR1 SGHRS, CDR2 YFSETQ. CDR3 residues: CASSLTSQGGSPLHF. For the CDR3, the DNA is TGCGCCAGCAGCTTAACGTCCCAGGGCGGTTCACCCCTCCACTTT.

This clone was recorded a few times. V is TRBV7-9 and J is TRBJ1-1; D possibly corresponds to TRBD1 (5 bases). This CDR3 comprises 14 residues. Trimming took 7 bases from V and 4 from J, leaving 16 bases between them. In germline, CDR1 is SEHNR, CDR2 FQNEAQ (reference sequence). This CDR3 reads CASNLGGGGTEAFF. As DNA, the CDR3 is TGTGCCAGCAACCTAGGTGGGGGGGGCACTGAAGCTTTCTTT.

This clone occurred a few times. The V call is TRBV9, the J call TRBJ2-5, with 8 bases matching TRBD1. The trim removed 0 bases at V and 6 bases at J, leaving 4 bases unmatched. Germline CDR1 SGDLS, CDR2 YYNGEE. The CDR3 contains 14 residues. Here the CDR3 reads CASSVGDRWQTQYF. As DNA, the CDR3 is TGTGCCAGCAGCGTAGGGGACAGGTGGCAGACCCAGTACTTC.

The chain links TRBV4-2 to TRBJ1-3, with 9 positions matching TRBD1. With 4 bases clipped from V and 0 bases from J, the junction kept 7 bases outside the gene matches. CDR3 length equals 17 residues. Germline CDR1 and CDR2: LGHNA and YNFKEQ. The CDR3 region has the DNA TGTGCCAGCAGCCGCGGGGGGACAGGGAGCTCTGGAAACACCATATATTTT. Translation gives CASSRGGTGSSGNTIYF.

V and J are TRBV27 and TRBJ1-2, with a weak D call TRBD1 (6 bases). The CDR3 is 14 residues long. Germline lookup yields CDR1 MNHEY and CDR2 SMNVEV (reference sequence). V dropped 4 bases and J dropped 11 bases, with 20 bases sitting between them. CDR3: CASSSTGGFVRYTF. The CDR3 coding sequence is TGTGCCAGCAGTTCGACAGGTGGCTTTGTGAGATACACCTTC.

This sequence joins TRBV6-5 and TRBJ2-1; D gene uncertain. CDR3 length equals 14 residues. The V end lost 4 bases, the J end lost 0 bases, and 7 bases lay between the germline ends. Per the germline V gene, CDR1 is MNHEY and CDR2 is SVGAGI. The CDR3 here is CASSFSSSYNEQFF. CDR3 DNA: TGTGCCAGCAGTTTCTCTAGCTCCTACAATGAGCAGTTCTTC.

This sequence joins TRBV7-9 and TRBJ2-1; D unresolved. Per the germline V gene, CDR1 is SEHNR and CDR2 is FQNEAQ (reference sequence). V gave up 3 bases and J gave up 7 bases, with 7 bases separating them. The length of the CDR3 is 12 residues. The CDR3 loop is CASSFTPNEQFF. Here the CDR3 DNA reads TGTGCCAGCAGCTTTACACCAAATGAGCAGTTCTTC.

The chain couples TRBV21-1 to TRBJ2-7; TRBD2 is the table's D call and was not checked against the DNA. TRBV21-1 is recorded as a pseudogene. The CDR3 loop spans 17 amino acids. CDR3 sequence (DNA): TGTGCCAGCACCCTACTAGCGGGAGGATGCGCCCGGGAAAAGCAGTACTTC. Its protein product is CASTLLAGGCAREKQYF.

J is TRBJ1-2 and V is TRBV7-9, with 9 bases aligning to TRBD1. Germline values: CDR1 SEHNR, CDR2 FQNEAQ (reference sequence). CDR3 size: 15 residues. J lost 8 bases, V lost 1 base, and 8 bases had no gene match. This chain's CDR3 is CASSLEQGAPGGYTF. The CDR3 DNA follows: TGTGCCAGCAGCTTAGAACAGGGGGCGCCGGGGGGCTACACCTTC.

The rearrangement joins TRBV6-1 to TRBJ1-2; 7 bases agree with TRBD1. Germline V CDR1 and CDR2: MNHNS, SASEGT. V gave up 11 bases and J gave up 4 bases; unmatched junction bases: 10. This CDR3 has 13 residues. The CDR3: CAAHRGTGYGYTF. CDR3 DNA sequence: TGTGCCGCCCACAGGGGTACCGGCTATGGCTACACCTTC.

The CDR3 nucleotides are TGTGCCAGCAGCTTGATCGAGGGTACGCAGTATTTT. It yields the protein CASSLIEGTQYF. The chain combines TRBV11-3 with TRBJ2-3; TRBD2 is a possible D gene (5 bases). Trimming shortened V by 3 bases and J by 8 bases, and 9 bases separated the two germline ends. CDR1 SGHNT and CDR2 YENEEA come from the germline V gene. The CDR3 length is 12 residues.

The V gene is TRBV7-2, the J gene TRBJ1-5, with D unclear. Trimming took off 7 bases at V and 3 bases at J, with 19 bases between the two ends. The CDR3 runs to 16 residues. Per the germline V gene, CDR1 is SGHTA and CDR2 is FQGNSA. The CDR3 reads CASTSPCEGFNQPQHF. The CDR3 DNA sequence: TGTGCCAGCACCTCGCCCTGTGAGGGTTTCAATCAGCCCCAGCATTTT.

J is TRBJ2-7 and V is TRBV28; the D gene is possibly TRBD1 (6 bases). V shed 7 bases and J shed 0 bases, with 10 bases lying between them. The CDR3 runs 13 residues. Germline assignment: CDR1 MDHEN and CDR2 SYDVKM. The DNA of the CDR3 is TGTGCCAGCATGGGGGCCAACTCCTACGAGCAGTACTTC. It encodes CASMGANSYEQYF.

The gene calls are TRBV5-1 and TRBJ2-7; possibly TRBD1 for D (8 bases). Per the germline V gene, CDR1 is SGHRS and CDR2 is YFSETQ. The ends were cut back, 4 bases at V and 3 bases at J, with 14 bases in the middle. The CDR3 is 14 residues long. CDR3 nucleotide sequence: TGCGCCAGCAGCCTCGGGGGGACAGGCTACGAGCAGTACTTC. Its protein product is CASSLGGTGYEQYF.

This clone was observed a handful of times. The CDR3 is CASSRGNQPQHF. CDR3 DNA: TGTGCCAGCAGCAGGGGAAATCAGCCCCAGCATTTT. The rearrangement uses TRBV9 and TRBJ1-5; D may be TRBD1 (5 bases). Looked up from germline, CDR1 is SGDLS and CDR2 is YYNGEE. V dropped 4 bases and J dropped 4 bases, with 6 bases sitting between them. The CDR3 has 12 residues.

CDR3 protein: CASSRRDRGSYEQYF. CDR3 nucleotide sequence: TGTGCCAGCAGCCGTCGGGACAGAGGATCCTACGAGCAGTACTTC. The V gene is TRBV13, the J gene TRBJ2-5, with 7 bases fitting TRBD1. The better agreement between TRBJ2-7 and the DNA end casts doubt on the J call. Germline V gene data show CDR1 as PRHDT and CDR2 as FYEKMQ (reference sequence). The CDR3 length is 15 residues.

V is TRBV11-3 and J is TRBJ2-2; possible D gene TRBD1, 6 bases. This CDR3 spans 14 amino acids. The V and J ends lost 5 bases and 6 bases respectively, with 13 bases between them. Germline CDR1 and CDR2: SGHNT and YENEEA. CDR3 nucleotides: TGTGCCAGCAGCCTTACAGGGAGATCCGGGGAGCTGTTTTTT. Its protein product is CASSLTGRSGELFF.

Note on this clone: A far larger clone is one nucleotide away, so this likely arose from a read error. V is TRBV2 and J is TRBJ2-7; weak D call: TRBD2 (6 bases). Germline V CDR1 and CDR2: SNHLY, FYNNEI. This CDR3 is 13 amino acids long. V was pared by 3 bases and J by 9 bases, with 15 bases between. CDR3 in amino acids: CASSDGGIDVQYF. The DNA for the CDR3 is TGTGCCAGCAGTGACGGAGGGATCGACGTGCAGTACTTC.

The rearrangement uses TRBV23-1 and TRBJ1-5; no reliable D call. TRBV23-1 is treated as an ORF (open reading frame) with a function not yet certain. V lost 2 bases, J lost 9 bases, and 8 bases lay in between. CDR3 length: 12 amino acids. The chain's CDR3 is CASSQRPGPQHF. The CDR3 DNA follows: TGCGCCAGCAGTCAAAGGCCAGGGCCCCAGCATTTT.

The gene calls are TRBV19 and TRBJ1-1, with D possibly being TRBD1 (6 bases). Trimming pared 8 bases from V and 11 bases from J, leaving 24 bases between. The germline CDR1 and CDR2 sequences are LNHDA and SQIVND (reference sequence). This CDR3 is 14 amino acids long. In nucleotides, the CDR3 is TGTGCCAGTCGACATAGGGGGTCGCGAGAGAGGGCTTTCTTT. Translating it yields CASRHRGSRERAFF.

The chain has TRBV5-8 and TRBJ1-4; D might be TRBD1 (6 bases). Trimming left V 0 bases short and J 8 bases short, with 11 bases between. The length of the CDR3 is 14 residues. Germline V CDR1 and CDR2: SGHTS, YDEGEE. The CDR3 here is CASSLGRGWEKLFF. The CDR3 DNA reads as TGTGCCAGCAGCTTGGGCAGGGGATGGGAAAAACTGTTTTTT.

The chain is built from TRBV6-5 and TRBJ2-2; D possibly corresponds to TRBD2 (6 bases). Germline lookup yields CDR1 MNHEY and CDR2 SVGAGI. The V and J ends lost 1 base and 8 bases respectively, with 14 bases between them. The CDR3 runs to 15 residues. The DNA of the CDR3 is TGTGCCAGCAGTTACTTTTCTCGGGGGTCTGGGGAGCTGTTTTTT. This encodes CASSYFSRGSGELFF.

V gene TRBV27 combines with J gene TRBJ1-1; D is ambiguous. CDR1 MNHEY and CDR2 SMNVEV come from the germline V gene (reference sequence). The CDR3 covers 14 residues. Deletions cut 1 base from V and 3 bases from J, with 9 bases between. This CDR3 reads CASSLFTGYTEAFF. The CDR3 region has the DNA TGTGCCAGCAGTTTATTTACCGGGTACACTGAAGCTTTCTTT.

The CDR3, as DNA: TGTGCCAGCAGCCTGGGGAGGGGCGGACAGCCCCAGCATTTT. Protein sequence: CASSLGRGGQPQHF. The chain links TRBV5-6 to TRBJ1-5; D perhaps matches TRBD1 (5 bases). The CDR3 covers 14 residues. The germline gives CDR1 SGHDT, CDR2 YYEEEE. The germline V and J ends were trimmed by 4 bases and 7 bases, with 15 bases remaining between them. The whole variable domain, remainder taken from reference TRBV5-6 and TRBJ1-5, is DAGVTQSPTHLIKTRGQQVTLRCSPKSGHDTVSWYQQALGQGPQFIFQYYEEEERQRGNFPDRFSGHQFPNYSSELNVNALLLGDSALYLCASSLGRGGQPQHFGDGTRLSIL.

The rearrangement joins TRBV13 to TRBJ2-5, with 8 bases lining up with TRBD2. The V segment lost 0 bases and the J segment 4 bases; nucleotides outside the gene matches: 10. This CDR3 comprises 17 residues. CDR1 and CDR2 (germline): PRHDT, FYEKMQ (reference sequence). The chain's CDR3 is CASSLGWSGGSRETQYF. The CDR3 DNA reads TGTGCCAGCAGCTTAGGTTGGTCGGGAGGGAGTCGAGAGACCCAGTACTTC.